A single T cell receptor beta chain is shown here with its context. The antigen is unknown. Germline V gene sequence: CDR1 DFQATT, CDR2 SNEGSKA (reference sequence). The CDR3 consists of 11 residues. Deletions cut 2 bases from V and 4 bases from J, with 3 bases between. These data come from a study of monozygotic twins with cystic fibrosis. Study conclusions and caveats: Unrelated CF individuals shared fewer identical clonotypes than monozygotic CF twins. In 13 of 16 pairs, V gene usage was closest to the co-twin's. Low clonality (median roughly 0.01) suggested a mostly naive repertoire. Age, concordance and disease severity did not associate with shared CDR3 numbers.

Libraries were prepared by immunoSEQ multiplex PCR; TCRdb keeps only in-frame clonotypes and omits some of them. The repertoire has roughly 24,000 clones, 95% to 98% of them found once; the top ten carry around 0.15%. The chain links TRBV20-1 to TRBJ2-1; D gene ambiguous. The TCR sequence derives from a girl between 5 and 17 years old with cystic fibrosis. The material sequenced was blood. In DNA, the CDR3 is TGCAGTGCTAGACCTTACAATGAGCAGTTCTTC. Encoded protein: CSARPYNEQFF.